This T cell receptor (beta chain) was captured in a study of blood T cell repertoires in COVID-19. This CDR3 spans 14 amino acids. V gave up 1 base and J gave up 2 bases, with 6 bases separating them. Germline V gene data show CDR1 as LGHDT and CDR2 as YNNKEL (reference sequence). Clones were read by immunoSEQ multiplex PCR, and TCRdb kept only the in-frame ones, dropping some. The sample lists 120,000 or so clones; approximately 74% were seen once. The chain recombines TRBV3-1 (or the pseudogene TRBV3-2) with TRBJ1-5, with D possibly being TRBD1 (6 bases). The TCR comes from a man aged 60-69 years with acute or convalescent COVID-19. Source material: peripheral blood. The CDR3 DNA is TGTGCCAGCAGCCAAGGACAGGGCAATCAGCCCCAGCATTTT. It codes for CASSQGQGNQPQHF.